This entry describes one T cell receptor beta chain. Its antigen is currently unknown. The TCR beta CDR3 regions underwent amplification using RNA transcripts as the source. When the TCR CDR3 underwent first-round RT-PCR, the HTBI primer set was used. TCRdb re-called the multiplex PCR reads through MiXCR, storing one row per CDR3 protein. The sample shows hundreds of thousands of distinct CDR3 sequences, roughly 14% of them seen only once. On the basis of clinical symptoms, serum thyroxine and TRAb, thyroid ultrasound and orbital computed tomography, diagnoses were made. These data are taken from a study of T cells in Graves' hyperthyroidism and ophthalmopathy. Whole-study results and caveats: Ophthalmopathy was distinguished from stable hyperthyroidism by 13 V-J signatures. The model made its ophthalmopathy prediction, and onset followed a median roughly six months later.

V dropped 7 bases and J dropped 4 bases, with 8 bases sitting between them. The CDR3 has 11 residues. From germline, CDR1 is SQVTM and CDR2 ANQGSEA. This TCR was sampled from a woman aged 40 to 50 with Graves' ophthalmopathy. The chain couples TRBV29-1 to TRBJ1-3, with TRBD1 as a possible D gene (5 bases). Sequencing input: blood. The CDR3 is CSGGGGNTIYF. The CDR3 nucleotides are TGCAGCGGCGGGGGGGGAAACACCATATATTTT.